A selection of T cell receptor beta chains follows, all from one sample in a study of spatial heterogeneity in lung cancer. TCRdb recomputed calls from the 5' RACE reads with MiXCR, one row per CDR3 protein. The data hold roughly 39,000 distinct CDR3 sequences, with 5.8% observed a single time. The sample in question was PBMCs, obtained at surgery. All receptors derive from a male donor with early-stage non-small cell lung cancer. Each CDR3 is given with its conserved first and last residue. Each record gives: J gene, clone size, D gene, V gene, CDR3 DNA, CDR3 protein. D genes are given only for firm matches. Clone size, where shown, is once, few, many, or a class for clones that have expanded.

J gene: TRBJ1-5; clone size: many; D gene: -; V gene: TRBV7-9; CDR3 DNA: TGTGCCAGCAGCTCGGACGGACAGCCCCAGCATTTT; CDR3 protein: CASSSDGQPQHF
J gene: TRBJ1-5; clone size: many; D gene: TRBD1; V gene: TRBV5-1; CDR3 DNA: TGCGCCAGCAGCCAGACAGGGGGCAGGCAGCCCCAGCATTTT; CDR3 protein: CASSQTGGRQPQHF
J gene: TRBJ2-1; clone size: many; D gene: TRBD1; V gene: TRBV20-1; CDR3 DNA: TGCAGTGCTAGACGGACAGGTAGTAATGAGCAGTTCTTC; CDR3 protein: CSARRTGSNEQFF
J gene: TRBJ2-3; clone size: many; D gene: -; V gene: TRBV5-4; CDR3 DNA: TGTGCCAGCAGCTTGGGTGCTAGTCTCCCCCCCGATACGCAGTATTTT; CDR3 protein: CASSLGASLPPDTQYF
J gene: TRBJ1-3; clone size: many; D gene: TRBD1; V gene: TRBV7-9; CDR3 DNA: TGTGCCAGCAGCCCGACAGGGTTCGGAAACACCATATATTTT; CDR3 protein: CASSPTGFGNTIYF
J gene: TRBJ2-1; clone size: many; D gene: TRBD2; V gene: TRBV4-3; CDR3 DNA: TGCGCCAGCAGCCAAGAGTGGCGGGGGGGCCTGGATGAGCAGTTCTTC; CDR3 protein: CASSQEWRGGLDEQFF
J gene: TRBJ1-5; clone size: many; D gene: TRBD1; V gene: TRBV6-5; CDR3 DNA: TGTGCCAGCCAAATGGGGACAGCCAGCAATCAGCCCCAGCATTTT; CDR3 protein: CASQMGTASNQPQHF
J gene: TRBJ2-1; clone size: many; D gene: -; V gene: TRBV20-1; CDR3 DNA: TGCAGTGCTAGAGGCGACGGGGTGGGATCCAATGAGCAGTTCTTC; CDR3 protein: CSARGDGVGSNEQFF
J gene: TRBJ2-5; clone size: few; D gene: TRBD2; V gene: TRBV6-2/TRBV6-3; CDR3 DNA: TGTGCCAGCAGTCCCGGGACTAGCGGGGATTATAAGACCCAGTACTTC; CDR3 protein: CASSPGTSGDYKTQYF
J gene: TRBJ2-3; clone size: many; D gene: -; V gene: TRBV10-3; CDR3 DNA: TGTGCCAGCATGGATGCGACAGATACGCAGTATTTT; CDR3 protein: CASMDATDTQYF
J gene: TRBJ1-4; clone size: many; D gene: -; V gene: TRBV9; CDR3 DNA: TGTGCCAGCAGCGTAGCGGGGACAACTAATGAAAAACTGTTTTTT; CDR3 protein: CASSVAGTTNEKLFF
J gene: TRBJ1-2; clone size: -; D gene: -; V gene: TRBV7-9; CDR3 DNA: TGTGCCAGCAGCTTAGCCGGCCCAGGACTCTATGGCTACACCTTC; CDR3 protein: CASSLAGPGLYGYTF
J gene: TRBJ2-1; clone size: many; D gene: -; V gene: TRBV20-1; CDR3 DNA: TGCAGTGCCGGCGGGGATGAGCAGTTCTTC; CDR3 protein: CSAGGDEQFF
J gene: TRBJ2-2; clone size: many; D gene: TRBD2; V gene: TRBV6-2/TRBV6-3; CDR3 DNA: TGTGCCAGCAGTTACTCAATGGGACTAGCCGCCGGGGAGCTGTTTTTT; CDR3 protein: CASSYSMGLAAGELFF
J gene: TRBJ2-7; clone size: -; D gene: -; V gene: TRBV6-5; CDR3 DNA: TGTGCCAGCAGGCGACGCGGCCAGGGTGCGACCGAGCAGTACTTC; CDR3 protein: CASRRRGQGATEQYF
J gene: TRBJ1-1; clone size: many; D gene: TRBD1; V gene: TRBV2; CDR3 DNA: TGTGCCAGCAGTGGAGGGGGCGTCGCTTTCTTT; CDR3 protein: CASSGGGVAFF
J gene: TRBJ1-1; clone size: many; D gene: -; V gene: TRBV7-9; CDR3 DNA: TGTGCCAGCAGCTTACAGGCTGAAGCTTTCTTT; CDR3 protein: CASSLQAEAFF
J gene: TRBJ1-1; clone size: -; D gene: -; V gene: TRBV30; CDR3 DNA: TGTGCCTGGAGTGTATCCAGGGCGGGCACTGAAGCTTTCTTT; CDR3 protein: CAWSVSRAGTEAFF
J gene: TRBJ2-1; clone size: few; D gene: TRBD2; V gene: TRBV6-5; CDR3 DNA: TGTGCCAGCAGTTACGGTGGTAGCGGGGACTCCTACAATGAGCAGTTCTTC; CDR3 protein: CASSYGGSGDSYNEQFF
J gene: TRBJ1-3; clone size: -; D gene: -; V gene: TRBV7-6; CDR3 DNA: TGTGCCAGCAGCCGCTGGCCGGGGGGTACTAGCTCTGGAAACACCATATATTTT; CDR3 protein: CASSRWPGGTSSGNTIYF
J gene: TRBJ1-2; clone size: -; D gene: -; V gene: TRBV28; CDR3 DNA: TGTGCCAGCAGCAATTGGGGCGGCTACACCTTC; CDR3 protein: CASSNWGGYTF
J gene: TRBJ2-6; clone size: many; D gene: TRBD2; V gene: TRBV28; CDR3 DNA: TGTGCCAGTCACGCCGGGGGGTCTGGGGCCAACGTCCTGACTTTC; CDR3 protein: CASHAGGSGANVLTF
J gene: TRBJ2-3; clone size: many; D gene: TRBD1; V gene: TRBV20-1; CDR3 DNA: TGCAGTGCCTTACGACCGGGACAGGGGCAGGGAGATACGCAGTATTTT; CDR3 protein: CSALRPGQGQGDTQYF
J gene: TRBJ2-6; clone size: many; D gene: TRBD1; V gene: TRBV2; CDR3 DNA: TGTGCCAAGGGACAGGGTACTGGGGCCAACGTCCTGACTTTC; CDR3 protein: CAKGQGTGANVLTF
J gene: TRBJ1-3; clone size: many; D gene: -; V gene: TRBV3-1; CDR3 DNA: TGTGCCAGCAGCCACCAGGTCCCTGGAAACACCATATATTTT; CDR3 protein: CASSHQVPGNTIYF
J gene: TRBJ2-5; clone size: few; D gene: TRBD2; V gene: TRBV29-1; CDR3 DNA: TGCAGCACTAAGCATCCGGGACTAGCGGGGGGAACAGAGACCCAGTACTTC; CDR3 protein: CSTKHPGLAGGTETQYF
J gene: TRBJ1-6; clone size: many; D gene: TRBD1; V gene: TRBV28; CDR3 DNA: TGTGCCAGCAGTCCTTTTATAGACAGGGCCTCCTATAATTCACCCCTCCACTTT; CDR3 protein: CASSPFIDRASYNSPLHF
J gene: TRBJ2-1; clone size: -; D gene: -; V gene: TRBV27; CDR3 DNA: TGTGCCAGCGGGGCTTACTCCTACAATGAGCAGTTCTTC; CDR3 protein: CASGAYSYNEQFF
J gene: TRBJ2-1; clone size: many; D gene: -; V gene: TRBV29-1; CDR3 DNA: TGCAGCACCTACAGGGAGGGCAATGAGCAGTTCTTC; CDR3 protein: CSTYREGNEQFF
J gene: TRBJ2-4; clone size: few; D gene: -; V gene: TRBV20-1; CDR3 DNA: TGCAGTGCTAGAGAGGGGAGGAGTATAGCCAAAAACATTCAGTACTTC; CDR3 protein: CSAREGRSIAKNIQYF
J gene: TRBJ1-3; clone size: few; D gene: TRBD1; V gene: TRBV5-5; CDR3 DNA: TGTGCCAGCAGCAGGGGACTAGACAGGGGTCCCGGAAACACCATATATTTT; CDR3 protein: CASSRGLDRGPGNTIYF
J gene: TRBJ2-2; clone size: many; D gene: TRBD2; V gene: TRBV5-1; CDR3 DNA: TGCGCCAGCAGCTATGGGACTAGCGGTACCGGGGAGCTGTTTTTT; CDR3 protein: CASSYGTSGTGELFF
J gene: TRBJ1-1; clone size: many; D gene: -; V gene: TRBV28; CDR3 DNA: TGTGCCAGCACCTCAATGGGGGCCGCCGGACCGAACACTGAAGCTTTCTTT; CDR3 protein: CASTSMGAAGPNTEAFF
J gene: TRBJ2-3; clone size: many; D gene: TRBD2; V gene: TRBV20-1; CDR3 DNA: TGCAGTGCTAGCCCTGGACTAGCGGGGAGTGATACGCAGTATTTT; CDR3 protein: CSASPGLAGSDTQYF
J gene: TRBJ2-1; clone size: many; D gene: -; V gene: TRBV28; CDR3 DNA: TGTGCCAGCAGTTTATTCCGACACCCCTCCTACAATGAGCAGTTCTTC; CDR3 protein: CASSLFRHPSYNEQFF
J gene: TRBJ1-1; clone size: many; D gene: TRBD1; V gene: TRBV29-1; CDR3 DNA: TGCAGCTCGGACAGGGGGCGGGGCACTGAAGCTTTCTTT; CDR3 protein: CSSDRGRGTEAFF
J gene: TRBJ2-1; clone size: -; D gene: -; V gene: TRBV4-2; CDR3 DNA: TGTGCCAGCAGCCTCCCTCAGGAGTATGAGCAGTTCTTC; CDR3 protein: CASSLPQEYEQFF
J gene: TRBJ2-1; clone size: many; D gene: TRBD2; V gene: TRBV20-1; CDR3 DNA: TGCAGTGCTAGAGACCGCCAAAGCGGGGGGGTTAAGAATGAGCAGTTCTTC; CDR3 protein: CSARDRQSGGVKNEQFF
J gene: TRBJ2-1; clone size: -; D gene: TRBD2; V gene: TRBV3-1; CDR3 DNA: TGTGCCAGCAGCCAAGAGTCTAGCGGGGGGCTGCAGTTCTTC; CDR3 protein: CASSQESSGGLQFF
J gene: TRBJ1-6; clone size: many; D gene: -; V gene: TRBV15; CDR3 DNA: TGTGCCACCAGCGCCTTACAAAGCTCCTATAATTCACCCCTCCACTTT; CDR3 protein: CATSALQSSYNSPLHF
J gene: TRBJ1-4; clone size: many; D gene: -; V gene: TRBV28; CDR3 DNA: TGTGCCAGCAGTTTCGGAGAAAACGACGCAACTAATGAAAAACTGTTTTTT; CDR3 protein: CASSFGENDATNEKLFF
J gene: TRBJ2-5; clone size: -; D gene: -; V gene: TRBV7-8; CDR3 DNA: TGTGCCAGCAGCTTAGCACAGGGGGGGATCCAAAGAGAGACCCAGTACTTC; CDR3 protein: CASSLAQGGIQRETQYF
J gene: TRBJ1-6; clone size: many; D gene: TRBD1; V gene: TRBV30; CDR3 DNA: TGTGCCTGGGACGGGACAGGGAATTCACCCCTCCACTTT; CDR3 protein: CAWDGTGNSPLHF
J gene: TRBJ2-4; clone size: many; D gene: TRBD2; V gene: TRBV10-3; CDR3 DNA: TGTGCCATCAGTGAGTCGAACGGGGGGACAGCCAAAAACATTCAGTACTTC; CDR3 protein: CAISESNGGTAKNIQYF
J gene: TRBJ1-3; clone size: -; D gene: TRBD1; V gene: TRBV10-3; CDR3 DNA: TGTGCCATCAGTGAGTCCTGGGACAGGGGAAACACCATATATTTT; CDR3 protein: CAISESWDRGNTIYF
J gene: TRBJ1-1; clone size: medium-sized; D gene: -; V gene: TRBV20-1; CDR3 DNA: TGCAGTGCTGGAGACGCAGGGTCTTGGGACACTGAAGCTTTCTTT; CDR3 protein: CSAGDAGSWDTEAFF
J gene: TRBJ2-2; clone size: few; D gene: TRBD1; V gene: TRBV6-1; CDR3 DNA: TGTGCCAGCAGTGCGGGACAGCGGAACACCGGGGAGCTGTTTTTT; CDR3 protein: CASSAGQRNTGELFF